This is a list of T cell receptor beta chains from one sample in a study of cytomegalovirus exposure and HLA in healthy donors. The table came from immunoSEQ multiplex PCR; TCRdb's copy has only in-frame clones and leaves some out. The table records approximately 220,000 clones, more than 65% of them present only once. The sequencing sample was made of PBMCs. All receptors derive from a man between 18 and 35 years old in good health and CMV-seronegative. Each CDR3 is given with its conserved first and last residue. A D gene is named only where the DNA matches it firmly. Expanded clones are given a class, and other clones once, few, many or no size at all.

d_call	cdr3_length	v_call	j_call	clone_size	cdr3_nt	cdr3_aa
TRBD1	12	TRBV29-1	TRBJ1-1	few	TGCAGCGGCGACAGGGATAGGACTGAAGCTTTCTTT	CSGDRDRTEAFF
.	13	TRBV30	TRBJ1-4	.	TGTGCCTGGAGTGTCGGAGGGCCCGAAAAACTGTTTTTT	CAWSVGGPEKLFF
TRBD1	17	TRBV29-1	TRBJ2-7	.	TGCAGCGTTGAGGATAGAATGAGACAGGGGAGCTCCTACGAGCAGTACTTC	CSVEDRMRQGSSYEQYF
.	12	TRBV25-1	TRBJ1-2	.	TGTGCCAGCAGGGGGGACTCAGATGGCTACACCTTC	CASRGDSDGYTF
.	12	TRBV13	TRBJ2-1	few	TGTGCCAGCACCATGGACCGGGATGTGCAGTTCTTC	CASTMDRDVQFF
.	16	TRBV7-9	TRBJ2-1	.	TGTGCCAGCAGCCAAATTCCCGCCGACAGGAACAATGAGCAGTTCTTC	CASSQIPADRNNEQFF
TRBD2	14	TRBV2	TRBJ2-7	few	TGTGCCAGCAGTGTACCTAGCGGGGGTTACGAGCAGTACTTC	CASSVPSGGYEQYF
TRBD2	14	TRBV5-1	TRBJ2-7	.	TGCGCCAGCAGCACGACTAGCGGGAGCGACGAGCAGTACTTC	CASSTTSGSDEQYF
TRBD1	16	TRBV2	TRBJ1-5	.	TGTGCCAGCAGTGACCAAACAGGGGGTGGGAATCAGCCCCAGCATTTT	CASSDQTGGGNQPQHF
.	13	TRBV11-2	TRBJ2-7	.	TGTGCCAGCAGCTTAACCAGGTTCGACCCCGGGAACTTC	CASSLTRFDPGNF
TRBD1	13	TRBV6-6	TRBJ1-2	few	TGTGCCAGCAGCAGGGGACAGAACTATGGCTACACCTTC	CASSRGQNYGYTF
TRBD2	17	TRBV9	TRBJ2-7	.	TGTGCCAGCAGCGTAGATGGGACTAGCGGCCTCTCCTACGAGCAGTACTTC	CASSVDGTSGLSYEQYF
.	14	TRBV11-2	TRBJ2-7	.	TGTGCCAGCAGCTTAGCCGGGACTTCCTACGAGCAGTACTTC	CASSLAGTSYEQYF
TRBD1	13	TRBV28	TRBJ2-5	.	TGTGCCAGCAGTTCACCCGGGACAGGGTCCGGATACTTC	CASSSPGTGSGYF
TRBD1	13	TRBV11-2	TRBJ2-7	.	TGTGCCAGCAGGCCAGGGGGACCCTACGAGCAGTACTTC	CASRPGGPYEQYF
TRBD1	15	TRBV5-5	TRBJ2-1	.	TGTGCCAGCAGATCCGGGCAGGGGGCCTACAATGAGCAGTTCTTC	CASRSGQGAYNEQFF
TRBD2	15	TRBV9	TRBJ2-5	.	TGTGCCAGCAGCGTAGGCGGGCGGGAGGAAGAGACCCAGTACTTC	CASSVGGREEETQYF
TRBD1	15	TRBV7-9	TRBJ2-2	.	TGTGCCAGCAGCTTTGGGACAGTGAACACCGGGGAGCTGTTTTTT	CASSFGTVNTGELFF
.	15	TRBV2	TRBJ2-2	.	TGTGCCAGCAGTGATCGGCAGGGGTACACCGGGGAGCTGTTTTTT	CASSDRQGYTGELFF
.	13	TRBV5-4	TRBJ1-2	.	TGTGCCAGCAGCTTGTCAGGGGCGGATGGCTACACCTTC	CASSLSGADGYTF
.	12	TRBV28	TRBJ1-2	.	TGTGCCAGCAGTTTCGAGTACTATGGCTACACCTTC	CASSFEYYGYTF
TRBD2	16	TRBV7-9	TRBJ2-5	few	TGTGCCAGCAGGATTTCGGGGCGGGAGGTCCAAGAGACCCAGTACTTC	CASRISGREVQETQYF